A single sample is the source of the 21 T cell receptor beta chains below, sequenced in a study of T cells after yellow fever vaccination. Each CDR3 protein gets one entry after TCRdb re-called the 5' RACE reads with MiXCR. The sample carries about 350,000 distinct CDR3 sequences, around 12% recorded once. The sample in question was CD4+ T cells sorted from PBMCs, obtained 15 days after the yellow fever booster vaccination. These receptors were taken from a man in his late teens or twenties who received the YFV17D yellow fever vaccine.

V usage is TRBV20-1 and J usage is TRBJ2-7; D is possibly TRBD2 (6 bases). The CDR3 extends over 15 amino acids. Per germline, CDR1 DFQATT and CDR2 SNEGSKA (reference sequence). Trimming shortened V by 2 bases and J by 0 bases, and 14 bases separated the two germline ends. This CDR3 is CSARQGVTSSYEQYF. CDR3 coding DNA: TGCAGTGCTAGACAGGGAGTGACTAGCTCCTACGAGCAGTACTTC.

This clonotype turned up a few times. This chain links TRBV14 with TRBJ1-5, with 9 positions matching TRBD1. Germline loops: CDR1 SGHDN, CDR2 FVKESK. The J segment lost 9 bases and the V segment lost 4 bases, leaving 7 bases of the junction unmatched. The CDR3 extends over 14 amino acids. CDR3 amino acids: CASSPTGGLRPQHF. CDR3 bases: TGTGCCAGCAGCCCGACAGGGGGTTTACGGCCCCAGCATTTT.

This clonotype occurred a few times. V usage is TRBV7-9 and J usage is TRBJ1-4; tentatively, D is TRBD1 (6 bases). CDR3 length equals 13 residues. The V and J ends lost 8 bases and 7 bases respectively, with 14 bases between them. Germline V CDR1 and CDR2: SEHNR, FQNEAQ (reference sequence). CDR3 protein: CASGGGLGEKLFF. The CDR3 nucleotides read TGTGCCAGCGGGGGGGGGCTCGGTGAAAAACTGTTTTTT.

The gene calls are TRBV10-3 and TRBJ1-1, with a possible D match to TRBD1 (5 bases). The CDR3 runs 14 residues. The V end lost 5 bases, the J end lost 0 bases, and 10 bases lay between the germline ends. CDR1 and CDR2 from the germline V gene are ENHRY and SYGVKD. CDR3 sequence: CAISSREMNTEAFF. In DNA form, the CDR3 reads TGTGCCATCAGTTCCAGGGAGATGAACACTGAAGCTTTCTTT.

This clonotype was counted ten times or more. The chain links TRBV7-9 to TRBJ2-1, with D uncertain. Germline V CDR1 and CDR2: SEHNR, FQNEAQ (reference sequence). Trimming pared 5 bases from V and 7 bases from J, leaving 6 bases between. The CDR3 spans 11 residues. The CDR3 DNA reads TGTGCCAGCAGCCCCGGTAATGAGCAGTTCTTC. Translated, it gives CASSPGNEQFF.

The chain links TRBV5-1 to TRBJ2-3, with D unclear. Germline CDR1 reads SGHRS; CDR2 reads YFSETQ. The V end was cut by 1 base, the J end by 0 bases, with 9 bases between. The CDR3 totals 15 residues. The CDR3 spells CASSLRPSSTDTQYF. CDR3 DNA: TGCGCCAGCAGCTTGCGGCCCTCTAGCACAGATACGCAGTATTTT.

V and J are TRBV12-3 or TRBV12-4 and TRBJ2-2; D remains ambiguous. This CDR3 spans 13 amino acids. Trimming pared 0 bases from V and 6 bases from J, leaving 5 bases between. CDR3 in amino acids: CASSLAGSGELFF. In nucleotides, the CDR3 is TGTGCCAGCAGTTTAGCGGGATCCGGGGAGCTGTTTTTT.

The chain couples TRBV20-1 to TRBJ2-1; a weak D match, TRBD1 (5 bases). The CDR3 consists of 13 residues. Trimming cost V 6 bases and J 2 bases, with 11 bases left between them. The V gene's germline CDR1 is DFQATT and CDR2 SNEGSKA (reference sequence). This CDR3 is CSAEQDTYNEQFF. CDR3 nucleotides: TGCAGTGCGGAGCAGGACACCTACAATGAGCAGTTCTTC.

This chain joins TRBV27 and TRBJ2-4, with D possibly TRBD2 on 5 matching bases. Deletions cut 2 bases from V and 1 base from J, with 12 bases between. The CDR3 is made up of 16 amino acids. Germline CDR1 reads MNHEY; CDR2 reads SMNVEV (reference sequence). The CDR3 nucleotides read TGTGCCAGCAGTTTAGGAGAGGGCCAGGCCAAAAACATTCAGTACTTC. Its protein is CASSLGEGQAKNIQYF.

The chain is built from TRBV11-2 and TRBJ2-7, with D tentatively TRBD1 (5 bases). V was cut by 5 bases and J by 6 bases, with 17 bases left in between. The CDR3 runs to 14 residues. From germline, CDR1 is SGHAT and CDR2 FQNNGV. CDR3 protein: CASSKDKGSAEQYF. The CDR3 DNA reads TGTGCCAGCAGCAAGGACAAGGGCAGCGCCGAGCAGTACTTC.

The CDR3 DNA is TGTGCCAGCTCACCAGTGACGGTGAACACTGAAGCTTTCTTT. Its protein product is CASSPVTVNTEAFF. The genes are TRBV18 and TRBJ1-1, with D hard to call. The CDR3 is 14 amino acids. Germline values: CDR1 KGHSH, CDR2 LQKENI. Trimming left V 2 bases short and J 0 bases short, with 7 bases between.

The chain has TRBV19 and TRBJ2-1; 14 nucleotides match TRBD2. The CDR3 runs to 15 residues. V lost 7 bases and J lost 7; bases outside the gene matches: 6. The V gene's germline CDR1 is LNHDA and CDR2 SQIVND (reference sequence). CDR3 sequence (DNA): TGTGCCAGTACTGCTGGGACTAGCGGGGGAAATGAGCAGTTCTTC. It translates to CASTAGTSGGNEQFF. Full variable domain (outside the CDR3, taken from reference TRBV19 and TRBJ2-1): DGGITQSPKYLFRKEGQNVTLSCEQNLNHDAMYWYRQDPGQGLRLIYYSQIVNDFQKGDIAEGYSVSREKKESFPLTVTSAQKNPTAFYLCASTAGTSGGNEQFFGPGTRLTVL.

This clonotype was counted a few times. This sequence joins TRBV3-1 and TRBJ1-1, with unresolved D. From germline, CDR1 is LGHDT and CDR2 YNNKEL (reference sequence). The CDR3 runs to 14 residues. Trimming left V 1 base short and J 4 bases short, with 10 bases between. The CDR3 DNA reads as TGTGCCAGCAGCCAAGGAGGGCTGAGCACTGAAGCTTTCTTT. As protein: CASSQGGLSTEAFF. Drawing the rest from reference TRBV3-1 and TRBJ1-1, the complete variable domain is DTAVSQTPKYLVTQMGNDKSIKCEQNLGHDTMYWYKQDSKKFLKIMFSYNNKELIINETVPNRFSPKSPDKAHLNLHINSLELGDSAVYFCASSQGGLSTEAFFGQGTRLTVV.

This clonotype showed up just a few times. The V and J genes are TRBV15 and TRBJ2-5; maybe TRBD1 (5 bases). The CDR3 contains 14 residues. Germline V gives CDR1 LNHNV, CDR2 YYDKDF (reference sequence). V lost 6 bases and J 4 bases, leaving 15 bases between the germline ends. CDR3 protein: CATRRDSDGETQYF. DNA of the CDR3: TGTGCCACCAGACGTGACAGCGACGGAGAGACCCAGTACTTC.

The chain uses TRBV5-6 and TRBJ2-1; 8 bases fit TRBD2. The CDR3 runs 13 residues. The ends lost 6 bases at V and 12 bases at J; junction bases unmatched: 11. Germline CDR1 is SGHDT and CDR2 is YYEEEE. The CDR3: CASTPSVAGLQFF. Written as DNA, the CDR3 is TGTGCCAGCACCCCTTCGGTAGCGGGGTTGCAGTTCTTC.

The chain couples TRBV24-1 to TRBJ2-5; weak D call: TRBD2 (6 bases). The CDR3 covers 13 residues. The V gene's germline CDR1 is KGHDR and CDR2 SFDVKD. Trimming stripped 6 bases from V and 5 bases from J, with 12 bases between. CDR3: CATSRPGEETQYF. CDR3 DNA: TGTGCCACCAGTCGTCCGGGGGAGGAGACCCAGTACTTC.

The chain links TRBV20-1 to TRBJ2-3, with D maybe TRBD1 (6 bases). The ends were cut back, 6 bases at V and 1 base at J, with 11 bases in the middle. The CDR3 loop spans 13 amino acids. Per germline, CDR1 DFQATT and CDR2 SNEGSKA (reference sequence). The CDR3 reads CSAPGVGTDTQYF. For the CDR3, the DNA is TGCAGTGCCCCAGGGGTCGGCACAGATACGCAGTATTTT.

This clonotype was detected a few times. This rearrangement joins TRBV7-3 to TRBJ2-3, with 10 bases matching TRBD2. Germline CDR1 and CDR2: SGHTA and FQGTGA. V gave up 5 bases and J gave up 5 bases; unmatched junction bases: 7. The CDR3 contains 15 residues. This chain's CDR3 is CASSPLAGGGDTQYF. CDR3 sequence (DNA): TGTGCCAGCAGCCCATTAGCGGGGGGAGGAGATACGCAGTATTTT.

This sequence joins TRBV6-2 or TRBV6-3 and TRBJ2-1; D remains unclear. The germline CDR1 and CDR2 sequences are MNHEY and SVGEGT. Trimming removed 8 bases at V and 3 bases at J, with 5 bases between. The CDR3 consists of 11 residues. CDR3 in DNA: TGTGCCAGCGAATACTACAATGAGCAGTTCTTC. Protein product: CASEYYNEQFF.

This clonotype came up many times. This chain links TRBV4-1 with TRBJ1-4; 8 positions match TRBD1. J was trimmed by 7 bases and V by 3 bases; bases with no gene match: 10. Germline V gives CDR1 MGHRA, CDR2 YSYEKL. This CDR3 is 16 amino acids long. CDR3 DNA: TGCGCCAGCAGCCACCTTCTGGACAGGGCCGGTGAAAAACTGTTTTTT. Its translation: CASSHLLDRAGEKLFF.

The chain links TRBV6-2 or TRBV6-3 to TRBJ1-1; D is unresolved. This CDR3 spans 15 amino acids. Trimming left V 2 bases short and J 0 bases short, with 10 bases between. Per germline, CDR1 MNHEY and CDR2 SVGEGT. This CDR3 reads CASSYAVAMNTEAFF. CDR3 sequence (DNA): TGTGCCAGCAGTTACGCTGTAGCTATGAACACTGAAGCTTTCTTT.